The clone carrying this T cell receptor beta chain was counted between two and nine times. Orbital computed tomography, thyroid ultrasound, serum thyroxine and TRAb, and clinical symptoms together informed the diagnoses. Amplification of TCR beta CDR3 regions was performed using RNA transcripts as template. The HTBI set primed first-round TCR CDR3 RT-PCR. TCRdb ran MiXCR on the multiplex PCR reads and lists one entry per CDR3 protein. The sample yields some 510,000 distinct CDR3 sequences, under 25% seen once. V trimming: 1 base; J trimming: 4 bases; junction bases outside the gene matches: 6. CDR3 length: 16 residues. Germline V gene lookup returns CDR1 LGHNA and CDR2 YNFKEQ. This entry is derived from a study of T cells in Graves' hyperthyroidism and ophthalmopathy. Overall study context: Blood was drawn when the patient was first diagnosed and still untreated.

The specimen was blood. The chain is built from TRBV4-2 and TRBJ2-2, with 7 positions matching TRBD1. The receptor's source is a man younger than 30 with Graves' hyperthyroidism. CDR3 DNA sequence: TGTGCCAGCAGCCAAGGGGGCAGGGGGTCCACCGGGGAGCTGTTTTTT. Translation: CASSQGGRGSTGELFF.